This TCR beta chain was recovered during a study of STAT3 mutations in large granular lymphocyte leukemia. Study as a whole: About 38% of treated T-LGLL patients showed hematologic response to immunosuppression.

The CDR3 spans 16 residues. The V segment lost 2 bases and the J segment 3 bases; nucleotides outside the gene matches: 9. Germline V gene sequence: CDR1 SGHRS, CDR2 YFSETQ. Turning to this clone: The antigen is unknown.

Sequencing used immunoSEQ multiplex PCR; TCRdb keeps in-frame clones, though not all of them. This table holds around 15,000 clones, about nine tenths found once. General study points: Every T-cell large granular lymphocyte leukemia patient had at least one immunodominant TCR beta clonotype. In several patients, dominant TCR clone burden exceeded STAT3 mutant burden, suggesting STAT3 mutation arose secondarily. Clonal expansion was inferred from samples taken at other timepoints. Sampling intervals varied between patients and samples.

The receptor was derived from a woman in her forties or fifties with T-cell large granular lymphocyte leukemia. Some clones in this sample may be carry-over from other donors' samples. The chain links TRBV5-1 to TRBJ1-2, with TRBD1 matching over 8 bases. The sequencing input was peripheral blood mononuclear cells. CDR3 sequence reads: CASSFGQGKEHYGYTF. The DNA for the CDR3 is TGCGCCAGCAGCTTCGGACAGGGAAAGGAGCACTATGGCTACACCTTC. Filled out from reference TRBV5-1 and TRBJ1-2, the complete variable domain reads KAGVTQTPRYLIKTRGQQVTLSCSPISGHRSVSWYQQTPGQGLQFLFEYFSETQRNKGNFPGRFSGRQFSNSRSEMNVSTLELGDSALYLCASSFGQGKEHYGYTFGSGTRLTVV.